These 18 T cell receptor beta chains were sequenced from one sample in a study of vaccination and CD4 T cells after COVID-19. The Oncomine TCR Beta short-read assay was what sequenced the DNA obtained from cultured CD4+ T cells. Using its own MiXCR run on the PCR reads, TCRdb lists one record per CDR3 protein. The data hold about 16,000 distinct CDR3 sequences, with around half observed a single time. These TCRs' antigens remain unknown. Treatment specified: approximately nine-day PBMC culture with coronavirus spike peptide pools or control peptides (ViraFEST assay). Sample: CD4+ T cells from blood, cultured in vitro, taken before SARS-CoV-2 vaccination. The receptors were sampled from a human donor who had recovered from COVID-19.

The J gene is TRBJ1-2, the V gene TRBV29-1, with D uncertain. From germline, CDR1 is SQVTM and CDR2 ANQGSEA. V lost 0 bases, J lost 4 bases, and 15 bases lay in between. CDR3 length: 15 amino acids. The CDR3 loop is CSVEDHPRVAYGYTF. The CDR3 DNA is TGCAGCGTTGAAGATCACCCGAGGGTAGCCTATGGCTACACCTTC. The variable domain in full, with the rest retrieved from reference TRBV29-1 and TRBJ1-2, is SAVISQKPSRDICQRGTSLTIQCQVDSQVTMMFWYRQQPGQSLTLIATANQGSEATYESGFVIDKFPISRPNLTFSTLTVSNMSPEDSSIYLCSVEDHPRVAYGYTFGSGTRLTVV.

The chain is built from TRBV12-3 or TRBV12-4 and TRBJ1-6, with D perhaps TRBD1 (5 bases). Trimming left V 5 bases short and J 7 bases short, with 15 bases between. The CDR3 has 15 amino acids. CDR3 region: CASSGPGLGNSPLHF. In DNA form, the CDR3 reads TGTGCCAGCAGTGGACCGGGACTGGGAAATTCACCCCTCCACTTT.

The gene calls are TRBV5-1 and TRBJ2-3; TRBD2 might be the D (6 bases). Germline V gives CDR1 SGHRS, CDR2 YFSETQ. This CDR3 comprises 15 residues. V dropped 3 bases and J dropped 0 bases, with 11 bases sitting between them. CDR3 sequence: CASSYGSASTDTQYF. The CDR3 DNA reads as TGCGCCAGCAGCTACGGGAGCGCAAGCACAGATACGCAGTATTTT.

This clonotype was seen more than once but under ten times. The rearrangement uses TRBV20-1 and TRBJ2-3; 9 bases fit TRBD2. CDR1 DFQATT and CDR2 SNEGSKA come from the germline V gene (reference sequence). Unmatched junction bases numbered 11, after V lost 3 bases and J lost 7 bases. The CDR3 loop spans 15 amino acids. The CDR3 protein is CSASSGGGAVNTQYF. The CDR3 DNA reads as TGCAGTGCTAGTAGCGGCGGGGGGGCAGTAAATACGCAGTATTTT.

The V call is TRBV4-3, the J call TRBJ2-1, with D uncertain. V was shortened by 0 bases and J by 7 bases, with 7 bases between the two germline ends. Germline loops: CDR1 LGHNA, CDR2 YSLEER. The CDR3 has 13 amino acids. The DNA of the CDR3 is TGCGCCAGCAGCCAAGAATTACGGAATGAGCAGTTCTTC. Encoded protein: CASSQELRNEQFF.

In DNA, the CDR3 is TGTGCCAGCAGTGTTGGAGGGGCTGGGGCCAACGTCCTGACTTTC. Protein sequence: CASSVGGAGANVLTF. The chain combines TRBV2 with TRBJ2-6; possible D gene TRBD2, 6 bases. The CDR3 length is 15 residues. V lost 4 bases to trimming and J lost 2 bases, with 9 bases between them. Germline V gene sequence: CDR1 SNHLY, CDR2 FYNNEI.

The chain employs TRBV6-1 and TRBJ2-7, with D maybe TRBD1 (5 bases). CDR3 length: 14 amino acids. CDR1 and CDR2 (germline): MNHNS, SASEGT. V was shortened by 6 bases and J by 0 bases, with 12 bases between the two germline ends. CDR3 bases: TGTGCCAGCAGATCTGTAGGGGCCTCCTACGAGCAGTACTTC. It yields the protein CASRSVGASYEQYF.

The chain links TRBV20-1 to TRBJ2-1; 11 nucleotides match TRBD2. The CDR3 contains 13 residues. Germline CDR1 is DFQATT and CDR2 is SNEGSKA (reference sequence). The CDR3, as DNA: TGCAGAATTAGCGGGAGGGCCTACAATGAGCAGTTCTTC. Its translation is CRISGRAYNEQFF.

The rearrangement uses TRBV29-1 and TRBJ2-3; 15 bases are shared with TRBD2. The CDR3 is 14 residues long. CDR1 SQVTM and CDR2 ANQGSEA come from the germline V gene. V gave up 4 bases and J gave up 4 bases; unmatched junction bases: 0. The CDR3 sequence: CSVGTSGRADTQYF. In DNA, the CDR3 is TGCAGCGTTGGGACTAGCGGGAGGGCAGATACGCAGTATTTT.

This clonotype turned up a few times. The chain carries TRBV7-9 and TRBJ2-5; 10 nucleotides match TRBD2. V was clipped by 2 bases and J by 2 bases; unmatched bases: 8. CDR1 is SEHNR, CDR2 FQNEAQ, per germline (reference sequence). The CDR3 loop spans 17 amino acids. CDR3 protein: CASSLLASGRLQETQYF. CDR3 nucleotides: TGTGCCAGCAGCTTATTGGCTAGCGGGAGACTTCAAGAGACCCAGTACTTC.

This rearrangement joins TRBV6-5 to TRBJ2-7, with 7 bases aligning to TRBD1. Germline V lookup: CDR1 MNHEY, CDR2 SVGAGI. The CDR3 is 13 residues long. V was pared by 4 bases and J by 4 bases, with 4 bases of the junction left unmatched. The CDR3 coding sequence is TGTGCCAGCAGTTTCCGACAGGGATACGAGCAGTACTTC. Translated, it gives CASSFRQGYEQYF.

The CDR3 spells CASSLTRDTDTQYF. DNA of the CDR3: TGCGCCAGCAGTTTGACTCGGGACACAGATACGCAGTATTTT. This chain connects TRBV10-1 to TRBJ2-3; D is perhaps TRBD2 (5 bases). The ends were cut back, 5 bases at V and 2 bases at J, with 11 bases in the middle. The CDR3 has 14 amino acids. The V gene's germline CDR1 is WNHNN and CDR2 SYGVQD (reference sequence).

The chain links TRBV6-1 to TRBJ2-2; D not certain. The length of the CDR3 is 13 residues. V lost 5 bases and J 6 bases, leaving 10 bases between the germline ends. In germline, CDR1 is MNHNS, CDR2 SASEGT. DNA for the CDR3: TGTGCCAGCAGTCAGACGGAAGCCGGGGAGCTGTTTTTT. Amino acid sequence: CASSQTEAGELFF.

J is TRBJ2-5 and V is TRBV7-2; D remains unclear. CDR3 size: 11 residues. With 2 bases removed from V and 4 bases from J, the gap between germline ends came to 2 bases. Germline lookup yields CDR1 SGHTA and CDR2 FQGNSA. In nucleotides, the CDR3 is TGTGCCAGCAGCTTAACAGAGACCCAGTACTTC. Translated: CASSLTETQYF.

This sequence joins TRBV7-2 and TRBJ1-1; D is unresolved. Germline loops: CDR1 SGHTA, CDR2 FQGNSA. The V gene lost 1 base and the J gene lost 2 bases, with 8 bases spanning the gap. CDR3 length: 14 residues. For the CDR3, the DNA is TGTGCCAGCAGCTTAGAACATTTTAACACTGAAGCTTTCTTT. Encoded protein: CASSLEHFNTEAFF.

This clonotype has just a few counts. The chain combines TRBV28 with TRBJ1-2; 10 bases line up with TRBD1. In germline, CDR1 is MDHEN, CDR2 SYDVKM. The CDR3 runs 13 residues. Unmatched junction bases numbered 10, after V lost 5 bases and J lost 13 bases. The CDR3: CASSNRDRGFSTF. CDR3 nucleotide sequence: TGTGCCAGCAGTAACCGGGACAGGGGTTTTAGCACCTTC.

There are a few counts of this clonotype. The chain joins TRBV6-1 to TRBJ2-2; D perhaps matches TRBD2 (6 bases). The germline V gene has CDR1 MNHNS and CDR2 SASEGT. CDR3 length: 16 amino acids. V was pared by 5 bases and J by 0 bases, with 13 bases between. In nucleotides, the CDR3 is TGTGCCAGCAGTAAAGACCGGGGGACGAACACCGGGGAGCTGTTTTTT. This encodes CASSKDRGTNTGELFF.

The rearrangement links TRBV6-1 to TRBJ2-3, with D hard to call. The CDR3 totals 12 residues. From germline, CDR1 is MNHNS and CDR2 SASEGT. V was clipped by 8 bases and J by 0 bases, with 6 bases between them. The CDR3 protein is CASGKSTDTQYF. The CDR3 coding sequence is TGTGCCAGCGGGAAAAGCACAGATACGCAGTATTTT.